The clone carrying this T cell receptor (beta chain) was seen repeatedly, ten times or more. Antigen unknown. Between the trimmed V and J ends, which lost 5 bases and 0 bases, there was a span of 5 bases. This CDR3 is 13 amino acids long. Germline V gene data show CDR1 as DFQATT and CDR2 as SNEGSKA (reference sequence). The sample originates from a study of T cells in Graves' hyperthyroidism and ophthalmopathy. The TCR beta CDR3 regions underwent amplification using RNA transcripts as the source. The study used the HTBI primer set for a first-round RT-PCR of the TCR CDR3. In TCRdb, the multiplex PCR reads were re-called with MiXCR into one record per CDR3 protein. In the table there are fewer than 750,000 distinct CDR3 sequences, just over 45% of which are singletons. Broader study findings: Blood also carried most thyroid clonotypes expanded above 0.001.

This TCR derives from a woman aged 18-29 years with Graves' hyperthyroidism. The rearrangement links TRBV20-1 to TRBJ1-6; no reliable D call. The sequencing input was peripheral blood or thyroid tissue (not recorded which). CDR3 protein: CSARYSYNSPLHF. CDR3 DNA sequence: TGCAGTGCTCGGTACTCCTATAATTCACCCCTCCACTTT.